The table lists the clone carrying this T cell receptor beta chain with a few counts. The data were taken from a study of control samples from healthy donors and cancer patients. Measured with immunoSEQ multiplex PCR; TCRdb has only the in-frame clones, and not every one. The table shows 90,000 to 150,000 clones, with 88% occurring only once. Germline CDR1 and CDR2: SEHNR and FQNEAQ (reference sequence). The junction had 7 bases not matched to a gene; V was cut back by 5 bases and J by 5 bases. This CDR3 contains 14 residues. J is TRBJ2-5 and V is TRBV7-9; 8 bases match TRBD2. The receptor comes from a man aged 35 to 55 in good health. Material for sequencing was blood. This chain's CDR3 is CASSPRTSLETQYF. CDR3 nucleotide sequence: TGTGCCAGCAGCCCGCGGACTAGCCTTGAGACCCAGTACTTC.